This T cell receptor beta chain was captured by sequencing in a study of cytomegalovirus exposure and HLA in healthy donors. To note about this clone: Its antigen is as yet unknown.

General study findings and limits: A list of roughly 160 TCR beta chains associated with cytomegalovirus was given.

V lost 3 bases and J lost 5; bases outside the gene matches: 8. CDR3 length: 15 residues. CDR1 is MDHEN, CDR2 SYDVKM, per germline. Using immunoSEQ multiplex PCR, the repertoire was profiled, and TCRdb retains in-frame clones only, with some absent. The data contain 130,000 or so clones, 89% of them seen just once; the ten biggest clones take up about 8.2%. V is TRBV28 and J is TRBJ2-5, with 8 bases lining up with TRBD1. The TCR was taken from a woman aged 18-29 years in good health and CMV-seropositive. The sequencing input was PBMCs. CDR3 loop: CASSFIGRGQETQYF. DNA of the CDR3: TGTGCCAGCAGTTTTATCGGCAGGGGGCAGGAGACCCAGTACTTC.